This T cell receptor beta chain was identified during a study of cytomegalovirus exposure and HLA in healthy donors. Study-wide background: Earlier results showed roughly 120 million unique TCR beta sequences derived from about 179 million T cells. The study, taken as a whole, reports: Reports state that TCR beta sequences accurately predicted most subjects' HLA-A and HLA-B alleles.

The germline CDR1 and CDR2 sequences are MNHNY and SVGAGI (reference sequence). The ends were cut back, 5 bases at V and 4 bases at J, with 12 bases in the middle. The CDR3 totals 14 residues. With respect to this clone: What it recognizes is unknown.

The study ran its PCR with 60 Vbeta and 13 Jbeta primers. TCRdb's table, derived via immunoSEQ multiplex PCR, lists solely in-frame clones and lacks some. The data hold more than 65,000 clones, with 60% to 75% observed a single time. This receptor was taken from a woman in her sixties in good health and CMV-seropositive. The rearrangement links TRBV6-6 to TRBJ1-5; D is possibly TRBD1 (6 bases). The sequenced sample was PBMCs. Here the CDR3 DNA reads TGTGCCAGCAGTCCAACAGGGAAAAATCAGCCCCAGCATTTT. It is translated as CASSPTGKNQPQHF.